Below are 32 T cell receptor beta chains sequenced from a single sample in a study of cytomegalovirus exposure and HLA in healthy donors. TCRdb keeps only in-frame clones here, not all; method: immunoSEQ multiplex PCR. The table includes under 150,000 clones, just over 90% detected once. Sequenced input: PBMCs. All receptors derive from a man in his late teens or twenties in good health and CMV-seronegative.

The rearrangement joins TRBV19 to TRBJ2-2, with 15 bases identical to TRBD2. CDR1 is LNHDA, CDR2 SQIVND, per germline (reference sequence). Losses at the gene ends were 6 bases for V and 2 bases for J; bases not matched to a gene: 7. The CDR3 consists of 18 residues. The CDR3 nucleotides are TGTGCCAGTAGGTTGGGACTAGCGGGGGGATCCAACACCGGGGAGCTGTTTTTT. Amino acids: CASRLGLAGGSNTGELFF. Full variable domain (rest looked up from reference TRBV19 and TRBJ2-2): DGGITQSPKYLFRKEGQNVTLSCEQNLNHDAMYWYRQDPGQGLRLIYYSQIVNDFQKGDIAEGYSVSREKKESFPLTVTSAQKNPTAFYLCASRLGLAGGSNTGELFFGEGSRLTVL.

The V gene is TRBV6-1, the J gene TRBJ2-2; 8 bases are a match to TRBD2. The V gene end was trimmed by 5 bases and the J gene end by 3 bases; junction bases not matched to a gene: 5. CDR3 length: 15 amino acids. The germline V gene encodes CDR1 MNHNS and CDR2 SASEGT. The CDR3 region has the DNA TGTGCCAGCAGTTCGCGGGGGGAGTACACCGGGGAGCTGTTTTTT. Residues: CASSSRGEYTGELFF.

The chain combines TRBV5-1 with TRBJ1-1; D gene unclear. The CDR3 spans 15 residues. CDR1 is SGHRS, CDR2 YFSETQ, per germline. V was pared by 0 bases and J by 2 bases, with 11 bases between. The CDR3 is CASSLERPENTEAFF. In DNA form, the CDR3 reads TGCGCCAGCAGCTTGGAGAGGCCGGAAAACACTGAAGCTTTCTTT.

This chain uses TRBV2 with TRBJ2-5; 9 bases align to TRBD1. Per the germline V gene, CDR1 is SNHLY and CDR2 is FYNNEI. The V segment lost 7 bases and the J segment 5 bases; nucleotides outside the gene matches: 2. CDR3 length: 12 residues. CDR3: CASKDRGETQYF. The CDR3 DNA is TGTGCCAGCAAAGACAGGGGGGAGACCCAGTACTTC.

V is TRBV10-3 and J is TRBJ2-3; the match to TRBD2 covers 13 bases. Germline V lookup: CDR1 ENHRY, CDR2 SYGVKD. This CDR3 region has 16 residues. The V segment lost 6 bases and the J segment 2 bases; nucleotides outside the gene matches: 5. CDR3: CAIRLTSGGNTDTQYF. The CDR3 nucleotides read TGTGCCATCAGGCTGACTAGCGGGGGGAACACAGATACGCAGTATTTT.

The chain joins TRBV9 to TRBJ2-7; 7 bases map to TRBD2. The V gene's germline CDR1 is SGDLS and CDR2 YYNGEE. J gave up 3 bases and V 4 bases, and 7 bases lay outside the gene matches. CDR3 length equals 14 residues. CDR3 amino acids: CASSPGGRSYEQYF. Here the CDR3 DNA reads TGTGCCAGCAGCCCCGGGGGGAGAAGCTACGAGCAGTACTTC.

The CDR3 sequence: CASSSSGTPYNEQFF. The CDR3 DNA reads TGTGCCAGCAGTTCTAGCGGGACGCCATACAATGAGCAGTTCTTC. The rearrangement uses TRBV9 and TRBJ2-1, with TRBD2 identical over 9 bases. Germline V CDR1 and CDR2: SGDLS, YYNGEE. The CDR3 covers 15 residues. The trim removed 5 bases at V and 4 bases at J, leaving 7 bases unmatched.

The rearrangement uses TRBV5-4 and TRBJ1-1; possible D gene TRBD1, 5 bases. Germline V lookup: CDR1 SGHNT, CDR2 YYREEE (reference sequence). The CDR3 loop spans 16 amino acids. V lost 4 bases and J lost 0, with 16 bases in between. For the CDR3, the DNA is TGTGCCAGCAGCCCCGGACACAACATAATGAACACTGAAGCTTTCTTT. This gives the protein CASSPGHNIMNTEAFF.

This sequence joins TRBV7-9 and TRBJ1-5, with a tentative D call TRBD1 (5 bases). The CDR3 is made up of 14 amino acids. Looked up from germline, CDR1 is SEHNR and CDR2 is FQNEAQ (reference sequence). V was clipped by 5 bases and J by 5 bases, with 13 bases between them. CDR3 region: CASSRSTEDQPQHF. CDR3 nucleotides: TGTGCCAGCAGCCGATCGACAGAGGATCAGCCCCAGCATTTT.

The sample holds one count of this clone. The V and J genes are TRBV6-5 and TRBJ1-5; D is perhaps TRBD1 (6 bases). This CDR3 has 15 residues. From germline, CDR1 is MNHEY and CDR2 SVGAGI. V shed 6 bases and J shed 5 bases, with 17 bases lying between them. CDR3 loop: CASSTGGAIHQPQHF. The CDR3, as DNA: TGTGCCAGCAGCACCGGGGGGGCTATTCATCAGCCCCAGCATTTT.

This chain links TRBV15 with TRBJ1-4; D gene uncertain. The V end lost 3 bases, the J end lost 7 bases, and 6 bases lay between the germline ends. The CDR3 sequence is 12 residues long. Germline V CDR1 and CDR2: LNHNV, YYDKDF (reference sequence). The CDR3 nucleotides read TGTGCCACCAGCAGGGCGGGTGAAAAACTGTTTTTT. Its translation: CATSRAGEKLFF.

CDR3 nucleotide sequence: TGTGCCAGCAGCGTAGGTGAGATTTTGAACACTGAAGCTTTCTTT. It yields the protein CASSVGEILNTEAFF. This chain links TRBV9 with TRBJ1-1; no definite D call. Germline values: CDR1 SGDLS, CDR2 YYNGEE. Trimming pared 0 bases from V and 0 bases from J, leaving 9 bases between. This CDR3 has 15 amino acids.

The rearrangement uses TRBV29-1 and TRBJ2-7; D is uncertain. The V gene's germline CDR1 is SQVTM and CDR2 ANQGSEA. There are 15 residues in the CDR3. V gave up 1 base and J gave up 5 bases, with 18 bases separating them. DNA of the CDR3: TGCAGCGTTGAAGCGGGTGCAAGCAACTGGCACGAGCAGTACTTC. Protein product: CSVEAGASNWHEQYF.

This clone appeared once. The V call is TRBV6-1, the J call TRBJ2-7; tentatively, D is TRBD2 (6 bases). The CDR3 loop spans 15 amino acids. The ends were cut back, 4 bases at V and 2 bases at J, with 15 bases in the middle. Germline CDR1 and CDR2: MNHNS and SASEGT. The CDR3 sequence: CASSVRRAPTYEQYV. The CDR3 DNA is TGTGCCAGCAGTGTTCGGAGGGCCCCAACCTACGAGCAGTACGTC.

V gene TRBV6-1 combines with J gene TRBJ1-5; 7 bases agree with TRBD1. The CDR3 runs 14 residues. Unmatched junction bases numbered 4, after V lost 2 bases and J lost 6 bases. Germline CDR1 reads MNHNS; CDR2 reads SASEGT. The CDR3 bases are TGTGCCAGCAGTGAATGGACAGGCCGTCAGCCCCAGCATTTT. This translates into CASSEWTGRQPQHF.

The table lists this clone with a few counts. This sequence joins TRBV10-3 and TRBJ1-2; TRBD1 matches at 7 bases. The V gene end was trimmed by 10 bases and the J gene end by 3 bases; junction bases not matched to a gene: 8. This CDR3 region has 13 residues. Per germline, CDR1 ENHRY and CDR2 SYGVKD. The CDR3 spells CATETGRDYGYTF. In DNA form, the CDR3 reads TGTGCCACCGAGACAGGGCGAGACTATGGCTACACCTTC.

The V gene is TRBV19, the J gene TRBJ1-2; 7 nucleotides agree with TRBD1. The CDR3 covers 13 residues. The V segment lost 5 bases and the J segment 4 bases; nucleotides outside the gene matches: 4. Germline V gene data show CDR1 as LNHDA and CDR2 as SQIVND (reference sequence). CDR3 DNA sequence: TGTGCCAGTAGTCAGGGGGTTGGCTATGGCTACACCTTC. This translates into CASSQGVGYGYTF.

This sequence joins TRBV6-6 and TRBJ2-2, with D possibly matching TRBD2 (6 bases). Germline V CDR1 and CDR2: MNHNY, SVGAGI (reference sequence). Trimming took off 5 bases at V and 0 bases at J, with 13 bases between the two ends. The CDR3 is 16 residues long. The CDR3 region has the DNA TGTGCCAGCAGTCCCGGCGGGGCCTCGAACACCGGGGAGCTGTTTTTT. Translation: CASSPGGASNTGELFF.

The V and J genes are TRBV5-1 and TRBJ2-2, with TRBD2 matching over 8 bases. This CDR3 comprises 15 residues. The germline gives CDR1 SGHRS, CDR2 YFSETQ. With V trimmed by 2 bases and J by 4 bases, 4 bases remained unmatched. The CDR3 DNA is TGCGCCAGCAGCTTCCCGGGGGGGGGCACCGGGGAGCTGTTTTTT. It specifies CASSFPGGGTGELFF.

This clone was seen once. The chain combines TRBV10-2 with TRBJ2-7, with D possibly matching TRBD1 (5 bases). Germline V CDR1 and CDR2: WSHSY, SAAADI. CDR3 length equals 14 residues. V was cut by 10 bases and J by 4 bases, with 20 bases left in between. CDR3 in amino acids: CATKLRTLTYEQYF. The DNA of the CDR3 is TGCGCCACCAAACTCCGGACACTAACATACGAGCAGTACTTC.

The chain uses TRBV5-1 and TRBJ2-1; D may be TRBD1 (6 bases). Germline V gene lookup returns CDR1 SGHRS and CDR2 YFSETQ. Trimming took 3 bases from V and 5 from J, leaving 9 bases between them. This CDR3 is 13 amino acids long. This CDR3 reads CASSSRTDNEQFF. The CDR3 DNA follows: TGCGCCAGCAGCTCTAGGACAGACAATGAGCAGTTCTTC.

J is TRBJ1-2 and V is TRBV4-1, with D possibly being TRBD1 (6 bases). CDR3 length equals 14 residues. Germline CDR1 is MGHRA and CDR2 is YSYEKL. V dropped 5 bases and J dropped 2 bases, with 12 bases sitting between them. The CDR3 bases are TGCGCCAGCAGCTCCCCCGGGACAAACTATGGCTACACCTTC. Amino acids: CASSSPGTNYGYTF.

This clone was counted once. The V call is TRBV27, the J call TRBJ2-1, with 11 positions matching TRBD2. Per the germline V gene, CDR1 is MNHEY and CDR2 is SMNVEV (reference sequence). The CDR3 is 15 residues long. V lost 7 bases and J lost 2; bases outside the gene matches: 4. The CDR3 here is CASTLAGGPYNEQFF. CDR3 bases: TGTGCCAGCACCCTAGCGGGAGGTCCCTACAATGAGCAGTTCTTC.

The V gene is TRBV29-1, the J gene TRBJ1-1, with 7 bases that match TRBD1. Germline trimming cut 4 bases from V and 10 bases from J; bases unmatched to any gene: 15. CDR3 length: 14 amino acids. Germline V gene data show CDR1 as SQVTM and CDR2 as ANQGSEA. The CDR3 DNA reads TGCAGCGTTGCTACCTTTTCCGACGCAGGGGGAGCTTTCTTT. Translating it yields CSVATFSDAGGAFF.

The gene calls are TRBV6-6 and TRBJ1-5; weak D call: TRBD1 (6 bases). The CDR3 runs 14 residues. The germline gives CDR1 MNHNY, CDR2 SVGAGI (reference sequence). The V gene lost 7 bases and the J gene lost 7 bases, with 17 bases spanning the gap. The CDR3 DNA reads TGTGCCAGCACCTTCGGGGGGCTCGGGCAGCCCCAGCATTTT. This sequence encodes CASTFGGLGQPQHF.

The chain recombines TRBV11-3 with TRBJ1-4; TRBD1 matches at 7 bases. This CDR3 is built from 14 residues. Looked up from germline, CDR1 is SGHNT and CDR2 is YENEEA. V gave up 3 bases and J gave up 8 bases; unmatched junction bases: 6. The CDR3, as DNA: TGTGCCAGCAGCTTGACAGGGAGTTGGGAAAAACTGTTTTTT. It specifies CASSLTGSWEKLFF.

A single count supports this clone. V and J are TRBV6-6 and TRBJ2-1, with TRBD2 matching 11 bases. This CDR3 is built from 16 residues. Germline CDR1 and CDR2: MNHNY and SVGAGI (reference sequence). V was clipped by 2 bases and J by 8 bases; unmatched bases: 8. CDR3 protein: CASSYVPSGGRDEQFF. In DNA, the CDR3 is TGTGCCAGCAGTTACGTCCCTAGCGGGGGGCGCGATGAGCAGTTCTTC.

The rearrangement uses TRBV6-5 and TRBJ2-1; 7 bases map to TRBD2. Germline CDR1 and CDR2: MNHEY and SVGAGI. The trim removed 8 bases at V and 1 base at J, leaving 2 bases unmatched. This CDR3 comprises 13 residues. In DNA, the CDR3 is TGTGCCAGCGCGGGGGATTCCTACAATGAGCAGTTCTTC. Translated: CASAGDSYNEQFF.

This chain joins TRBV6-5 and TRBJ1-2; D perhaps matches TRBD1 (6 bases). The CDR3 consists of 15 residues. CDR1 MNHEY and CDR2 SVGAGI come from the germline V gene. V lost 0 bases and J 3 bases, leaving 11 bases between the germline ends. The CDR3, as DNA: TGTGCCAGCAGTTACTCGGCAGGGACACACTATGGCTACACCTTC. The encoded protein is CASSYSAGTHYGYTF.

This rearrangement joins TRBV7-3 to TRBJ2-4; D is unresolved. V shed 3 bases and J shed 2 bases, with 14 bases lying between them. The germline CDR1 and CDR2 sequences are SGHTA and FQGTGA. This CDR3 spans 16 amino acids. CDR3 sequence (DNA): TGTGCCAGCAGCTTTTCGTTTACATCATCCAAAAACATTCAGTACTTC. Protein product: CASSFSFTSSKNIQYF. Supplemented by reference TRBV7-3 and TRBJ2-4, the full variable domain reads GAGVSQTPSNKVTEKGKYVELRCDPISGHTALYWYRQSLGQGPEFLIYFQGTGAADDSGLPNDRFFAVRPEGSVSTLKIQRTERGDSAVYLCASSFSFTSSKNIQYFGAGTRLSVL.

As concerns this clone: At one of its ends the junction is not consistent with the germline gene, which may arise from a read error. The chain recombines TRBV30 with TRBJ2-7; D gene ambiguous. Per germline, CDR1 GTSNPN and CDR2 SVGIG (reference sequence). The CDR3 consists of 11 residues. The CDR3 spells CARRDNYEQYF. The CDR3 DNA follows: TGTGCCCGGAGAGACAACTACGAGCAGTACTTC.

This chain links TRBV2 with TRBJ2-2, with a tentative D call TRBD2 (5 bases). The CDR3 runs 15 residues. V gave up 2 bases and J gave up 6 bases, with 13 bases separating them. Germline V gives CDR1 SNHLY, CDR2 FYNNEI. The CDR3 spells CASSERSGIPGELFF. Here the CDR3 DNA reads TGTGCCAGCAGTGAACGGTCGGGAATTCCCGGGGAGCTGTTTTTT.